This entry lists 19 T cell receptor beta chains sequenced from one sample in a study of shared clonotypes between healthy human individuals. This table comes from immunoSEQ multiplex PCR, and its TCRdb copy is limited to in-frame clones, with some not included. The sample lists more than 1.2 million clones; around 98.5% were seen once. The sample taken for sequencing was naive CD4+ T cells sorted from blood. Subset of the sample: CD45RA+ positively selected. Receptor source: a man in his thirties or forties in good health.

The rearrangement links TRBV7-9 to TRBJ1-5, with 8 bases identical to TRBD1. This CDR3 contains 14 residues. The V gene end was trimmed by 4 bases and the J gene end by 5 bases; junction bases not matched to a gene: 4. Germline V gives CDR1 SEHNR, CDR2 FQNEAQ (reference sequence). The CDR3 here is CASSWDRSDQPQHF. CDR3 DNA sequence: TGTGCCAGCAGCTGGGACAGGAGCGATCAGCCCCAGCATTTT.

In this sample, this clone turned up once. V and J are TRBV7-2 and TRBJ2-2; no definite D call. CDR1 is SGHTA and CDR2 is FQGNSA in the germline V gene. V lost 3 bases and J lost 7, with 9 bases in between. This CDR3 has 13 amino acids. Written as DNA, the CDR3 is TGTGCCAGCAGCTTGGTGGTGTTCGGGGAGCTGTTTTTT. Translation: CASSLVVFGELFF.

The chain couples TRBV5-6 to TRBJ2-2; the match to TRBD2 covers 10 bases. Losses at the gene ends were 3 bases for V and 1 base for J; bases not matched to a gene: 9. The germline V gene encodes CDR1 SGHDT and CDR2 YYEEEE. This CDR3 has 18 amino acids. The CDR3 bases are TGTGCCAGCAGCTCAAAAACCTGGACTAGCGGGAACACCGGGGAGCTGTTTTTT. Its translation: CASSSKTWTSGNTGELFF.

The J gene is TRBJ1-2, the V gene TRBV18; 9 bases fit TRBD1. Germline V gives CDR1 KGHSH, CDR2 LQKENI. The CDR3 runs 15 residues. V was clipped by 1 base and J by 8 bases; unmatched bases: 8. This chain's CDR3 is CASSPLDRGSVGYTF. CDR3 sequence (DNA): TGTGCCAGCTCACCACTGGACAGGGGCTCCGTGGGCTACACCTTC.

The chain combines TRBV7-9 with TRBJ2-2, with D maybe TRBD1 (6 bases). The CDR3 has 14 residues. Germline V gene lookup returns CDR1 SEHNR and CDR2 FQNEAQ (reference sequence). Trimming cost V 6 bases and J 1 base, with 9 bases left between them. The CDR3 is CASSRDKNTGELFF. The CDR3 bases are TGTGCCAGCAGTCGGGACAAGAACACCGGGGAGCTGTTTTTT.

The chain joins TRBV7-9 to TRBJ1-5; 9 nucleotides agree with TRBD1. Germline CDR1 SEHNR, CDR2 FQNEAQ (reference sequence). This CDR3 is 17 amino acids long. Trimming cost V 2 bases and J 0 bases; bases outside gene matches: 5. The CDR3 nucleotides read TGTGCCAGCAGCTTATGGGGACAGGGTCATAGCAATCAGCCCCAGCATTTT. As protein: CASSLWGQGHSNQPQHF. Full variable domain (outside the CDR3, taken from reference TRBV7-9 and TRBJ1-5): DTGVSQNPRHKITKRGQNVTFRCDPISEHNRLYWYRQTLGQGPEFLTYFQNEAQLEKSRLLSDRFSAERPKGSFSTLEIQRTEQGDSAMYLCASSLWGQGHSNQPQHFGDGTRLSIL.

This chain joins TRBV10-3 and TRBJ1-3; D may be TRBD1 (5 bases). Trimming took 6 bases from V and 0 from J, leaving 9 bases between them. Germline values: CDR1 ENHRY, CDR2 SYGVKD. This CDR3 region has 14 residues. This CDR3 is CAIREGSSGNTIYF. The CDR3 DNA sequence: TGTGCCATCAGGGAGGGGAGCTCTGGAAACACCATATATTTT.

This sequence joins TRBV19 and TRBJ2-2, with D perhaps given as TRBD1 or TRBD2 (5 bases each). Trimming cost V 5 bases and J 3 bases, with 13 bases left between them. The CDR3 covers 15 residues. Germline values: CDR1 LNHDA, CDR2 SQIVND (reference sequence). This chain's CDR3 is CASSVGTLYTGELFF. CDR3 DNA sequence: TGTGCCAGTAGTGTAGGGACCCTCTACACCGGGGAGCTGTTTTTT. The full variable domain, in which reference TRBV19 and TRBJ2-2 provide the parts outside the CDR3, is DGGITQSPKYLFRKEGQNVTLSCEQNLNHDAMYWYRQDPGQGLRLIYYSQIVNDFQKGDIAEGYSVSREKKESFPLTVTSAQKNPTAFYLCASSVGTLYTGELFFGEGSRLTVL.

The chain combines TRBV9 with TRBJ2-7; 10 nucleotides line up with TRBD1. The CDR3 covers 16 residues. The germline gives CDR1 SGDLS, CDR2 YYNGEE. The junction had 5 bases not matched to a gene; V was cut back by 0 bases and J by 2 bases. The CDR3 bases are TGTGCCAGCAGCGTAGCTGGGACAGGGGCCACCTACGAGCAGTACTTC. Amino acids: CASSVAGTGATYEQYF.

The chain employs TRBV4-3 and TRBJ2-3; TRBD2 is a possible D gene (5 bases). V shed 4 bases and J shed 0 bases, with 14 bases lying between them. CDR3 length equals 16 residues. The germline CDR1 and CDR2 sequences are LGHNA and YSLEER. The CDR3 nucleotides are TGCGCCAGCAGCCCCCTGACGAGCGGTAGCACAGATACGCAGTATTTT. Encoded protein: CASSPLTSGSTDTQYF.

This chain connects TRBV7-2 to TRBJ2-7; 8 bases are a match to TRBD1. The CDR3 has 15 residues. Germline V gene sequence: CDR1 SGHTA, CDR2 FQGNSA. The junction had 11 bases not matched to a gene; V was cut back by 5 bases and J by 5 bases. In DNA, the CDR3 is TGTGCCAGCAGCGCTGACAGGGGTAATCGCGACGAGCAGTACTTC. Amino acids: CASSADRGNRDEQYF.

This chain joins TRBV5-1 and TRBJ2-1; D uncertain. This CDR3 has 17 amino acids. V was cut by 5 bases and J by 2 bases, with 20 bases left in between. The germline CDR1 and CDR2 sequences are SGHRS and YFSETQ. CDR3 in DNA: TGCGCCAGCAGTTTTCAAACTCCGCTAGGAGCCTACAATGAGCAGTTCTTC. This sequence encodes CASSFQTPLGAYNEQFF.

The chain uses TRBV28 and TRBJ2-1; 11 bases are shared with TRBD2. Trimming removed 6 bases from V and 2 bases from J; junction bases left unmatched: 18. The CDR3 runs to 20 residues. Germline V gives CDR1 MDHEN, CDR2 SYDVKM. For the CDR3, the DNA is TGTGCCAGCAGGCGCCATCCAGGGAATAGCGGGAGGGCCACCTACAATGAGCAGTTCTTC. It codes for CASRRHPGNSGRATYNEQFF.

V gene TRBV11-2 combines with J gene TRBJ1-1; a weak D match, TRBD1 (6 bases). This CDR3 region has 12 residues. The germline V gene encodes CDR1 SGHAT and CDR2 FQNNGV. V dropped 7 bases and J dropped 11 bases, with 17 bases sitting between them. CDR3 bases: TGTGCCAGCACCCATCCGGCAGGGGTGGCTTTCTTT. It translates to CASTHPAGVAFF.

V and J are TRBV9 and TRBJ1-5; the match to TRBD1 covers 9 bases. V lost 2 bases and J lost 4; bases outside the gene matches: 4. The CDR3 consists of 15 residues. Germline values: CDR1 SGDLS, CDR2 YYNGEE. The CDR3: CASSVAGTGNQPQHF. The CDR3 DNA is TGTGCCAGCAGCGTCGCCGGGACAGGGAATCAGCCCCAGCATTTT.

This clone has a handful of counts. This chain uses TRBV7-3 with TRBJ1-5; D unclear. Between the trimmed V and J ends, which lost 2 bases and 3 bases, there was a span of 5 bases. The CDR3 extends over 13 amino acids. CDR1 SGHTA and CDR2 FQGTGA come from the germline V gene. CDR3 coding DNA: TGTGCCAGCAGCTTAGCCATCAATCAGCCCCAGCATTTT. Translating gives CASSLAINQPQHF.

The chain combines TRBV9 with TRBJ1-1; D unresolved. The CDR3 covers 14 residues. Germline V gives CDR1 SGDLS, CDR2 YYNGEE. V lost 0 bases to trimming and J lost 1 base, with 7 bases between them. CDR3 sequence (DNA): TGTGCCAGCAGCGTAGAGCTAAGGAACACTGAAGCTTTCTTT. This gives the protein CASSVELRNTEAFF.

The chain has TRBV5-1 and TRBJ1-4; D gene unclear. V was trimmed by 0 bases and J by 0 bases, leaving 6 bases between them. Germline values: CDR1 SGHRS, CDR2 YFSETQ. There are 15 residues in the CDR3. CDR3 in DNA: TGCGCCAGCAGCTTGGCCGAGACAACTAATGAAAAACTGTTTTTT. Its protein product is CASSLAETTNEKLFF.

The chain employs TRBV20-1 and TRBJ1-2; D gene uncertain. The germline V and J ends were trimmed by 4 bases and 9 bases, with 12 bases remaining between them. The CDR3 sequence is 11 residues long. The V gene's germline CDR1 is DFQATT and CDR2 SNEGSKA (reference sequence). CDR3 in amino acids: CSAIAGLSYTF. In DNA form, the CDR3 reads TGCAGTGCTATCGCGGGTCTCAGCTACACCTTC.